These T cell receptor beta chains were read from a single sample in a study of CD8 T cells in ankylosing spondylitis. TCRdb reprocessed the 5' RACE reads with MiXCR, giving one entry per CDR3 protein. The sample carries fewer than 750,000 distinct CDR3 sequences, 15% to 20% recorded once. Source material: blood, either unsorted or a sorted T cell fraction (not recorded which). All receptors come from a male donor with ankylosing spondylitis. CDR3s include the opening cysteine and the closing phenylalanine or tryptophan. The D gene is left open where the match is weak. A clone size is listed for some rows: how often the clone was seen (once, few, many), or a class if it is expanded.

d_call,j_call,clone_size,v_call,cdr3_nt,cdr3_aa
TRBD1,TRBJ2-3,many,TRBV15,TGTGCCACCAGCAGCGGGACAGGGGGCGCAGATACGCAGTATTTT,CATSSGTGGADTQYF
NA,TRBJ2-5,NA,TRBV12-3/TRBV12-4,TGTGCCAGCAGTTTATTCACCCCGAGGGGGACCCAGTACTTC,CASSLFTPRGTQYF
TRBD1,TRBJ2-7,few,TRBV5-6,TGTGCCAGCAGCACTGACAGGGCCCCGAGGAACGAGCAGTACTTC,CASSTDRAPRNEQYF
NA,TRBJ2-1,few,TRBV9,TGTGCCAGCAGCGTAGGAAGGGGGACATCCTACAATGAGCAGTTCTTC,CASSVGRGTSYNEQFF
NA,TRBJ2-1,NA,TRBV20-1,TGCAGTGCTAGAGAAGAACTAGTGGGGGTGGGGGATGAGCAGTTCTTC,CSAREELVGVGDEQFF
NA,TRBJ2-3,NA,TRBV7-9,TGTGCCAGCAGCTTAGTCCGGACTATCACAGATACGCAGTATTTT,CASSLVRTITDTQYF
TRBD2,TRBJ2-1,NA,TRBV20-1,TGCAGTGCTAGAGATCTCCGGCGGGGGAACTCCTACAATGAGCAGTTCTTC,CSARDLRRGNSYNEQFF
NA,TRBJ2-1,many,TRBV13,TGTGCCAGCAGCTTAGGGGGCGCTAACCATGAGCAGTTCTTC,CASSLGGANHEQFF
NA,TRBJ1-1,few,TRBV12-3/TRBV12-4,TGTGCCAGCAGTTTCGGACAGATCGACACTGAAGCTTTCTTT,CASSFGQIDTEAFF
NA,TRBJ2-3,few,TRBV7-9,TGTGCCAGCAGCTTAGAGGCAGTTGGCACAGATACGCAGTATTTT,CASSLEAVGTDTQYF
TRBD2,TRBJ2-3,few,TRBV7-9,TGTGCCAGCAGCTTACTGGTAGCGGGAGTTGGAGATACGCAGTATTTT,CASSLLVAGVGDTQYF
NA,TRBJ1-5,few,TRBV12-3/TRBV12-4,TGTGCCAGCAAAGTGGGGGGAAAAAGTAGCAATCAGCCCCAGCATTTT,CASKVGGKSSNQPQHF
TRBD1,TRBJ2-7,NA,TRBV7-9,TGTGCCAGCAGCGAGGGGACAGGACTAATGAGCTACGAGCAGTACTTC,CASSEGTGLMSYEQYF
NA,TRBJ1-5,few,TRBV6-5,TGTGCCAGCAGTTACGCCCGAGATCAGCCCCAGCATTTT,CASSYARDQPQHF
NA,TRBJ1-2,NA,TRBV9,TGTGCCAGCAGCGTAGATGTTGCGCCCCGGGGGGCTGGCTACACCTTC,CASSVDVAPRGAGYTF
TRBD1,TRBJ1-4,few,TRBV4-1,TGCGCCAGCAGCCAAGCTCCCGGGACAGGGGTTGAAAAACTGTTTTTT,CASSQAPGTGVEKLFF
TRBD1,TRBJ2-7,NA,TRBV12-3/TRBV12-4,TGTGCCAGCAGCCGCCGACAGGGCCGCTTAGGCTACGAGCAGTACTTC,CASSRRQGRLGYEQYF
TRBD1,TRBJ2-4,few,TRBV18,TGTGCCAGCTCACCCAGTAGCGGACAGGGAAACATTCAGTACTTC,CASSPSSGQGNIQYF
NA,TRBJ2-2,NA,TRBV29-1,TGCAGCGTTATCAGTGACGGGGAGCTGTTTTTT,CSVISDGELFF
NA,TRBJ1-1,few,TRBV12-3/TRBV12-4,TGTGCCAGCAGTTTCGCAGGGGCTGGTTTGGGTGAAGCTTTCTTT,CASSFAGAGLGEAFF
TRBD2,TRBJ2-1,few,TRBV11-2,TGTGCCAGCAGCACTCTAGCGGGGGGGGATGAGCAGTTCTTC,CASSTLAGGDEQFF
TRBD2,TRBJ2-2,NA,TRBV6-1,TGTGCCAGCAGGGAACCGGGACTAGCGAACACCGGGGAGCTGTTTTTT,CASREPGLANTGELFF
NA,TRBJ2-4,NA,TRBV11-2,TGTGCCAGCAGCTTAGGAGTGGAAAACATTCAGTACTTC,CASSLGVENIQYF
TRBD2,TRBJ2-1,NA,TRBV12-3/TRBV12-4,TGTGCCAGCAGGGTGACTAGCGGGAACGCTGAGCAGTTCTTC,CASRVTSGNAEQFF
TRBD2,TRBJ2-1,NA,TRBV12-5,TGTGCTAGTGGTTTGGTACATTCGGGGCTAGCGGACAATGAGCAGTTCTTC,CASGLVHSGLADNEQFF
NA,TRBJ1-4,few,TRBV4-1,TGCGCCAGCAGCCAAAGCCAGGGTGAAAAACTGTTTTTT,CASSQSQGEKLFF